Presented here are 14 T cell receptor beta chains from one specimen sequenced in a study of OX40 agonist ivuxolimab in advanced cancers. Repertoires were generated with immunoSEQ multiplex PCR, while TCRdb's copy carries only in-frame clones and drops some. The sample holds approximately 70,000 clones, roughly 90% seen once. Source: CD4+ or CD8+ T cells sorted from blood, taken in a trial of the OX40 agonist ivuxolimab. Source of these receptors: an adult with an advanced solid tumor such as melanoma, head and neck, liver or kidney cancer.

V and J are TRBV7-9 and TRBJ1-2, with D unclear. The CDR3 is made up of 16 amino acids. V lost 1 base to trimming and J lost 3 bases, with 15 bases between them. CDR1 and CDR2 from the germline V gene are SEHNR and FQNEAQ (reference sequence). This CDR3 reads CASSLGVGRPDYGYTF. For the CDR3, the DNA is TGTGCCAGCAGCTTAGGGGTCGGAAGACCTGACTATGGCTACACCTTC.

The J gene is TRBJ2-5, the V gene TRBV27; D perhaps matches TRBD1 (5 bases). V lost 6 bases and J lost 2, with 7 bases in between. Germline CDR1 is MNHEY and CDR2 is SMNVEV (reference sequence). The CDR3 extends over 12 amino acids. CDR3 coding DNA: TGTGCCAGCAGGACAGCTCAAGAGACCCAGTACTTC. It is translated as CASRTAQETQYF.

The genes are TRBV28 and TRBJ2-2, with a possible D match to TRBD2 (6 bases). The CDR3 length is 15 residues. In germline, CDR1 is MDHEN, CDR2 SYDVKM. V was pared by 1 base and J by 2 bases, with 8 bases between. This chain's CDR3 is CASSLYGSNTGELFF. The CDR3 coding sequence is TGTGCCAGCAGTTTATACGGGAGCAACACCGGGGAGCTGTTTTTT. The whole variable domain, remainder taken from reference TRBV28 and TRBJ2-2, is DVKVTQSSRYLVKRTGEKVFLECVQDMDHENMFWYRQDPGLGLRLIYFSYDVKMKEKGDIPEGYSVSREKKERFSLILESASTNQTSMYLCASSLYGSNTGELFFGEGSRLTVL.

CDR3 DNA: TGCGCCAGCAGCCAGACCGGGACACTAATTGAAAAACTGTTTTTT. Amino acids: CASSQTGTLIEKLFF. This sequence joins TRBV4-1 and TRBJ1-4; D possibly corresponds to TRBD1 (6 bases). V dropped 3 bases and J dropped 7 bases, with 15 bases sitting between them. The CDR3 sequence is 15 residues long. Germline loops: CDR1 MGHRA, CDR2 YSYEKL.

The CDR3 nucleotides are TGTGCCAGTAGTAGGGACTCCCAAGAGACCCAGTACTTC. Its translation: CASSRDSQETQYF. The chain uses TRBV19 and TRBJ2-5; possible D gene TRBD2, 6 bases. V lost 4 bases to trimming and J lost 1 base, with 7 bases between them. Germline lookup yields CDR1 LNHDA and CDR2 SQIVND (reference sequence). CDR3 length: 13 amino acids.

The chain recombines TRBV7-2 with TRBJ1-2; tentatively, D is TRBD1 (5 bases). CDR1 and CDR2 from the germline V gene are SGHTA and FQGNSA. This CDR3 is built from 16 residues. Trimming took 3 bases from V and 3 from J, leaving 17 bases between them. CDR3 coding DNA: TGTGCCAGCAGCTTCGGGGTCTTTCTGGGGGACTATGGCTACACCTTC. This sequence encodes CASSFGVFLGDYGYTF.

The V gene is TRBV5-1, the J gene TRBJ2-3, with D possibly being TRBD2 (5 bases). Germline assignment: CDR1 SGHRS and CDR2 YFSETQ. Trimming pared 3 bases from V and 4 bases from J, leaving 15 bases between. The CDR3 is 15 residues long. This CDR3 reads CASSSPYSRADTQYF. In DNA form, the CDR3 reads TGCGCCAGCAGCTCGCCATACTCGCGGGCAGATACGCAGTATTTT.

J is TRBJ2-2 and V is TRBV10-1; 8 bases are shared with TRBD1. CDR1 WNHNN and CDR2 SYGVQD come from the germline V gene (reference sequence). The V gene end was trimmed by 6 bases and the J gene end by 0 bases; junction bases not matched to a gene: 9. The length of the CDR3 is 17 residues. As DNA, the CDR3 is TGCGCCAGCAGGTCCCCAGGGGGCGTTGCGAACACCGGGGAGCTGTTTTTT. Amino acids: CASRSPGGVANTGELFF.

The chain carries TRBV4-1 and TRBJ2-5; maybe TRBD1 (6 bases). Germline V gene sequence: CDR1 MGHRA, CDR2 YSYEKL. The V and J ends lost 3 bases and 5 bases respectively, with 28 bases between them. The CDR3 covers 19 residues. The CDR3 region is CASSQEGQIRRAGGETQYF. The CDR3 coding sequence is TGCGCCAGCAGCCAGGAAGGACAGATACGACGCGCAGGCGGGGAGACCCAGTACTTC.

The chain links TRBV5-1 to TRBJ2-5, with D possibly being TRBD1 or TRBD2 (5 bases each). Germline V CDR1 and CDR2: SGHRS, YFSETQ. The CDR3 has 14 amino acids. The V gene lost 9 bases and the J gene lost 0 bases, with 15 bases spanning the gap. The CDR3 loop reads CAISLGPNQETQYF. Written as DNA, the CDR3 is TGCGCCATCTCACTGGGACCGAACCAAGAGACCCAGTACTTC.

CDR3 nucleotides: TGTGCCAGCAGTGGGAGAGGAGCAAATGAAAAACTGTTTTTT. It specifies CASSGRGANEKLFF. J is TRBJ1-4 and V is TRBV6-1; D gene uncertain. V was clipped by 4 bases and J by 5 bases, with 11 bases between them. This CDR3 contains 14 residues. Germline CDR1 is MNHNS and CDR2 is SASEGT.

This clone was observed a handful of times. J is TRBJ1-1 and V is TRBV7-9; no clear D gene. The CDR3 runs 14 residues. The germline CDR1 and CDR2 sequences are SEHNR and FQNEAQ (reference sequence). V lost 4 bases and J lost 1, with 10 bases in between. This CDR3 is CASSSGRSNTEAFF. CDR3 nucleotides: TGTGCCAGCAGCTCCGGAAGATCGAACACTGAAGCTTTCTTT.

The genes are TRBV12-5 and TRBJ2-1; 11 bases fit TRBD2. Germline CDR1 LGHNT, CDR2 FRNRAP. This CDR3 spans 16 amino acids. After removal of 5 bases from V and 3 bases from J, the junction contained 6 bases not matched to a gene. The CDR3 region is CASGPPGTSGYNEQFF. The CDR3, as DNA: TGTGCTAGTGGTCCACCCGGGACTAGCGGCTACAATGAGCAGTTCTTC.

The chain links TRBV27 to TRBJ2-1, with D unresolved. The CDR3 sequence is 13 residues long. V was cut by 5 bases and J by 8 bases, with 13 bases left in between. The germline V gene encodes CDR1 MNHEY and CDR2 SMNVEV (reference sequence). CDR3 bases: TGTGCCAGCAGTATTCGACCGTGGGATGAGCAGTTCTTC. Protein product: CASSIRPWDEQFF.